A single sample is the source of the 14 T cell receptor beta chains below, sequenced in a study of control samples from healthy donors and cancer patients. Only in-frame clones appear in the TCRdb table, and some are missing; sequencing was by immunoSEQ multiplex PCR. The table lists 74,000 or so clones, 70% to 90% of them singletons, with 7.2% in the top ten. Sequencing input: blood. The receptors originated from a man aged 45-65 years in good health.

The CDR3 sequence: CASSQDPQRVNTEAFF. The CDR3 nucleotides read TGTGCCAGCAGCCAAGATCCGCAGCGGGTGAACACTGAAGCTTTCTTT. The chain recombines TRBV4-2 with TRBJ1-1; no definite D call. The CDR3 contains 16 residues. V lost 0 bases, J lost 0 bases, and 11 bases lay in between. CDR1 and CDR2 (germline): LGHNA, YNFKEQ.

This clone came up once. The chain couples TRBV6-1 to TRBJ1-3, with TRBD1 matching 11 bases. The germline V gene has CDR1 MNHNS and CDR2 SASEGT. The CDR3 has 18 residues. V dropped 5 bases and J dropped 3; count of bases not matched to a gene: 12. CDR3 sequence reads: CASSKDRTGGLGGNTIYF. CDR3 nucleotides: TGTGCCAGCAGTAAAGACCGGACAGGGGGCTTGGGTGGAAACACCATATATTTT.

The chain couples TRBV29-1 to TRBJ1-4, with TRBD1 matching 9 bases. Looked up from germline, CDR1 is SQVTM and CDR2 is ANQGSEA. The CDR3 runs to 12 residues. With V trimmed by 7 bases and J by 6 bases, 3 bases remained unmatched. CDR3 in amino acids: CSARQGDEKLFF. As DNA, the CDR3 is TGCAGCGCAAGACAGGGGGATGAAAAACTGTTTTTT.

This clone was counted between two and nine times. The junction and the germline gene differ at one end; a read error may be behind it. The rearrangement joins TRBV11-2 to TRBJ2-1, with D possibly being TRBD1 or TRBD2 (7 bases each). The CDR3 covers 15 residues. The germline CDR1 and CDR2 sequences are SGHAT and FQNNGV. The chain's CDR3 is CASSPGGVEAAAPIF. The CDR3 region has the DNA TGTGCCAGCAGCCCAGGGGGGGTGGAGGCCGCGGCCCCCATCTTC.

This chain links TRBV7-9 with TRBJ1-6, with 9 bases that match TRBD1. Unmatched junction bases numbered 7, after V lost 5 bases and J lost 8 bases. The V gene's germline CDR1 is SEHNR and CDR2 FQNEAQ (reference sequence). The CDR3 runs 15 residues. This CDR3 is CASSAWDREDSPLHF. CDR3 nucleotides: TGTGCCAGCAGCGCGTGGGACAGGGAAGATTCACCCCTCCACTTT.

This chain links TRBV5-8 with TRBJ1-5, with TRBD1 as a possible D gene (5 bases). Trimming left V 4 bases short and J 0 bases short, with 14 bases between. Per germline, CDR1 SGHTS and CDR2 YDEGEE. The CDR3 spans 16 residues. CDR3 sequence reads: CASSSPEGVSNQPQHF. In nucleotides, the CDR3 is TGTGCCAGCAGCAGCCCCGAAGGGGTTAGCAATCAGCCCCAGCATTTT. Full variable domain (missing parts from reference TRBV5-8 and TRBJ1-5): EAGVTQSPTHLIKTRGQQATLRCSPISGHTSVYWYQQALGLGLQFLLWYDEGEERNRGNFPPRFSGRQFPNYSSELNVNALELEDSALYLCASSSPEGVSNQPQHFGDGTRLSIL.

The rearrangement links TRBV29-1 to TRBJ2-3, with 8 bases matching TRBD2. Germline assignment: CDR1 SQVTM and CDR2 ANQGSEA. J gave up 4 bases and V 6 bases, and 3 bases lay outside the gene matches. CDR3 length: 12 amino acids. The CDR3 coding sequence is TGCAGCGTCCGGGGGGGGCCAGATACGCAGTATTTT. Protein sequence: CSVRGGPDTQYF.

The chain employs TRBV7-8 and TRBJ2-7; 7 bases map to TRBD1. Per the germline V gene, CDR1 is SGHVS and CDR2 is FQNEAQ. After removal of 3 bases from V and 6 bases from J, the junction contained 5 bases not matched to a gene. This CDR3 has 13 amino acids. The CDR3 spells CASSFTNRGEQYF. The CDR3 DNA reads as TGTGCCAGCAGCTTCACAAACAGGGGCGAGCAGTACTTC.

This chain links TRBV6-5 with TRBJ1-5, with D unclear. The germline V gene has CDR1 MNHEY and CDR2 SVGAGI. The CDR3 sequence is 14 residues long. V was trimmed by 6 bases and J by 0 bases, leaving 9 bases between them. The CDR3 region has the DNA TGTGCCAGCAGAAGGAACTATAGCAATCAGCCCCAGCATTTT. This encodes CASRRNYSNQPQHF.

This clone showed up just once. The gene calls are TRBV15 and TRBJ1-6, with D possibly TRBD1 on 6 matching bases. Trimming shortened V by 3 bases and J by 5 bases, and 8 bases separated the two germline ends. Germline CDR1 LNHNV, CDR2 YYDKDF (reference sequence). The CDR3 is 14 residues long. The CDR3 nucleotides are TGTGCCACCAGCAGTGAGGGGGATAATTCACCCCTCCACTTT. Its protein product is CATSSEGDNSPLHF.

CDR3: CAIGPGQINEQFF. As DNA, the CDR3 is TGTGCCATCGGCCCGGGACAGATTAATGAGCAGTTCTTC. The chain couples TRBV10-3 to TRBJ2-1; 7 positions agree with TRBD1. V lost 8 bases to trimming and J lost 7 bases; unmatched junction nucleotides: 8. The germline gives CDR1 ENHRY, CDR2 SYGVKD. This CDR3 comprises 13 residues.

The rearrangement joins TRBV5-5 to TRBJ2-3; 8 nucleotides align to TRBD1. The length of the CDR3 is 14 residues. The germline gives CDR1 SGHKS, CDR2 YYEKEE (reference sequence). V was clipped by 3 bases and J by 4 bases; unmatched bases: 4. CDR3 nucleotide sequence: TGTGCCAGCAGCTCGACAGGGGTTGCAGATACGCAGTATTTT. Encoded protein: CASSSTGVADTQYF.

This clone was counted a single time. The CDR3 bases are TGCGCCAGCAGGCCCGGGACAGGGGGTGAAAAACTGTTTTTT. This gives the protein CASRPGTGGEKLFF. The chain carries TRBV4-1 and TRBJ1-4; TRBD1 agrees at 11 bases. With 6 bases clipped from V and 7 bases from J, the junction kept 4 bases outside the gene matches. The CDR3 consists of 14 residues. Germline V lookup: CDR1 MGHRA, CDR2 YSYEKL.

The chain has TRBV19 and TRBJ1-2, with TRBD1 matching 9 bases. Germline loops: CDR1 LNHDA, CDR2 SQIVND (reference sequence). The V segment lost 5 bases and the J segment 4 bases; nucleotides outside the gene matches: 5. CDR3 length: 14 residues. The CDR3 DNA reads TGTGCCAGTAGTCGCGACAGGGGGATCTATGGCTACACCTTC. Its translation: CASSRDRGIYGYTF.